What follows describes a single T cell receptor (beta chain). The data were obtained in a study of shared clonotypes between healthy human individuals. Donors, healthy HIV-negative adults, lacked recent acute infections or vaccinations. Method: immunoSEQ multiplex PCR; TCRdb's copy keeps in-frame clones and lacks some. This table has a few million clones, 85% to 95% appearing once. With V trimmed by 5 bases and J by 0 bases, 7 bases remained unmatched. This CDR3 has 16 amino acids. The germline gives CDR1 KGHSH, CDR2 LQKENI. The V gene is TRBV18, the J gene TRBJ2-1; 7 nucleotides line up with TRBD1. Sequenced: naive CD4+ T cells from PBMCs. Subset described: CD45RA+ positively selected. The source is a man younger than 35 in good health. Some clones in this sample may be carry-over from other donors' samples. This CDR3 is CASSVPTGSSYNEQFF. DNA for the CDR3: TGTGCCAGCTCAGTACCGACAGGGAGCTCCTACAATGAGCAGTTCTTC.